This TCR beta chain was documented in a study of blood T cell repertoires in COVID-19. V dropped 4 bases and J dropped 8; count of bases not matched to a gene: 5. Germline values: CDR1 KGHDR, CDR2 SFDVKD. There are 15 residues in the CDR3. Cohorts were assigned according to the clinical history that participants reported. The protocol was immunoSEQ multiplex PCR, while the TCRdb copy is restricted to in-frame clones and leaves out a portion. The data contain about 140,000 clones, 84% of them singletons. The chain links TRBV24-1 to TRBJ2-1; the match to TRBD2 covers 12 bases. This clonotype originated in a woman in her forties or fifties with acute COVID-19. Source material: PBMCs or T cells enriched from blood (not recorded which). The CDR3 region has the DNA TGTGCCACCAGTGACGCTAGCGGGAGGGTTGATGAGCAGTTCTTC. Translation: CATSDASGRVDEQFF.